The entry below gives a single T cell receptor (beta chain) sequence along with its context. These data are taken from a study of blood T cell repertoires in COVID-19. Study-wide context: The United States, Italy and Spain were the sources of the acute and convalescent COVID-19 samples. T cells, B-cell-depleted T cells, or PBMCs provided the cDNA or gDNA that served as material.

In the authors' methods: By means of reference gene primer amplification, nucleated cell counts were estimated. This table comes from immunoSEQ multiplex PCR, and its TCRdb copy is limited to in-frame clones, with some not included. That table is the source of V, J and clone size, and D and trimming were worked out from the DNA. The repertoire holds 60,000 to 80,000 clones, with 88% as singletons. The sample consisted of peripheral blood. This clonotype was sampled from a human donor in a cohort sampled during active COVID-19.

CDR3 sequence (DNA): TGTGCCAGCAGCTTAATGTCTAGCGGGAGATATGAGCAGTTCTTC. It is translated as CASSLMSSGRYEQFF. The chain recombines TRBV7-2 with TRBJ2-1, with 10 bases identical to TRBD2. CDR1 and CDR2 (germline): SGHTA, FQGNSA. V was pared by 2 bases and J by 8 bases, with 6 bases of the junction left unmatched. CDR3 size: 15 residues.